Sequencing of this T cell receptor beta chain was carried out in a study of blood T cell repertoires in COVID-19. This CDR3 is built from 12 residues. CDR1 and CDR2 from the germline V gene are DFQATT and SNEGSKA (reference sequence). V was cut by 3 bases and J by 7 bases, with 12 bases left in between. Per the authors' pipeline: Amplifying reference gene primers gave estimates of nucleated cell counts. Measured with immunoSEQ multiplex PCR; TCRdb has only the in-frame clones, and not every one. V and J calls and clone size are as listed in that table; D and trimming were resolved from the DNA. Found here are around 380,000 clones, around 87% of them singletons; the top ten hold around 1.3%. The recovered donors of Cohort 3 showed two negative PCRs, clearance, or symptom resolution.

The specimen sequenced was PBMCs or T cells enriched from blood (not recorded which). This TCR was sampled from a man aged 25-45 years who had recovered from COVID-19. The J gene is TRBJ1-2, the V gene TRBV20-1, with a weak D call TRBD1 (6 bases). The CDR3 DNA reads TGCAGTGCTAGTTTTCAGGGGCCTGGCTACACCTTC. Translated, it gives CSASFQGPGYTF.